This T cell receptor beta chain emerged from a study of response to subunit inactivated influenza vaccine. Each CDR3 protein is one row after TCRdb ran MiXCR on the RT-PCR reads. This sample yields 630,000 or so distinct CDR3 sequences, of which 15% to 19% are seen a single time; around 10% belongs to the top ten. The CDR3 sequence is 15 residues long. Trimming took off 4 bases at V and 0 bases at J, with 11 bases between the two ends. Per germline, CDR1 LGHNA and CDR2 YNFKEQ. Study-level results: That few new T cells are recruited by each seasonal influenza vaccination was the authors' suggestion.

This clonotype has only a few counts. Its specificity is unknown. The specimen was PBMCs from blood, collected roughly 12 days after vaccination. The chain employs TRBV4-2 and TRBJ2-3, with a possible D match to TRBD1 (6 bases). The sequence was collected from a man aged 45-60 years who received an inactivated influenza vaccine. The CDR3 loop reads CASSLRQESTDTQYF. The CDR3 DNA is TGTGCCAGCAGCCTAAGACAGGAAAGCACAGATACGCAGTATTTT.